The clone carrying this TCR beta chain appeared a few times. The sample is drawn from a study of T cells in Graves' hyperthyroidism and ophthalmopathy. Researchers took RNA transcripts and amplified the TCR beta CDR3 regions from them. First-round RT-PCR targeting the TCR CDR3 was performed with the HTBI primer set. TCRdb processed the multiplex PCR reads anew with MiXCR; each CDR3 protein has one entry. This table holds approximately 640,000 distinct CDR3 sequences, 15% to 20% found once. Those with hyperthyroidism were 18 to 65 years old, newly diagnosed, and ill for under 2 months. Cells are PBMCs isolated from around 10 ml of fresh blood. This clonotype originated in a man in his fifties or sixties with Graves' hyperthyroidism. The sequencing sample was made of blood.

For the CDR3, the DNA is TGCAGTGCTAGAGATCTAGGGACTAGCGGGAGGCTCCCCAAGGACGAGCAGTACTTC. Its translation is CSARDLGTSGRLPKDEQYF. The chain joins TRBV20-1 to TRBJ2-7; 15 positions match TRBD2. Germline V gene sequence: CDR1 DFQATT, CDR2 SNEGSKA (reference sequence). This CDR3 contains 19 residues. V dropped 0 bases and J dropped 5; count of bases not matched to a gene: 14.